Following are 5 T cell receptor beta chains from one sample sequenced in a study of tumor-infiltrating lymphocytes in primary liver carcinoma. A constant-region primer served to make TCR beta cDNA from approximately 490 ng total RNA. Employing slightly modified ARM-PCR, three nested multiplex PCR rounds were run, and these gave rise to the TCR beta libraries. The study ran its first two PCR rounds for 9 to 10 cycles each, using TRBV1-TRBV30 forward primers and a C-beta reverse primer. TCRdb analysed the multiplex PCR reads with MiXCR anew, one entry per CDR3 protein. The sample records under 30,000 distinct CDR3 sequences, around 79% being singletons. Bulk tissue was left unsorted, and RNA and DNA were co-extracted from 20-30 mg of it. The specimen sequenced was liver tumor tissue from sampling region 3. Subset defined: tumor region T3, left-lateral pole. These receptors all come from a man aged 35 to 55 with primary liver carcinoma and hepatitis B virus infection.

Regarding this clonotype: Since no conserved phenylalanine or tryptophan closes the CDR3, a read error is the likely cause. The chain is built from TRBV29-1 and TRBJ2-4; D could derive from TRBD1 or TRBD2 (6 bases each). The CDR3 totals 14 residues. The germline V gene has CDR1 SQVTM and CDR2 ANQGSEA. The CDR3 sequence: CSVEGQGVGGTQYL. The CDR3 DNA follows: TGCAGTGTTGAGGGGCAGGGCGTCGGGGGCACTCAGTACTTA.

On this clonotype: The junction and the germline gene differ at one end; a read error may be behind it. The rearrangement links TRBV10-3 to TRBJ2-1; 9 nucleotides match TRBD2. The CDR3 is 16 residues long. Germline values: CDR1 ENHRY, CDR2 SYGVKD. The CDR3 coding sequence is TGTGCCATCATGTCGTTTAGCGGGAGCTCCCACAATGAGCACTTCTTC. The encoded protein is CAIMSFSGSSHNEHFF.

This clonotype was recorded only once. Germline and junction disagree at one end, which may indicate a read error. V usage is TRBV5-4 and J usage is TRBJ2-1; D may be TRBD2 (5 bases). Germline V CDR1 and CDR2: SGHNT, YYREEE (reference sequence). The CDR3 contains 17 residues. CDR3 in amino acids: CASSLGEGSPIYNEELF. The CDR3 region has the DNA TGTGCCAGCAGCTTGGGCGAGGGTTCGCCCATCTACAATGAGGAGCTCTTC.

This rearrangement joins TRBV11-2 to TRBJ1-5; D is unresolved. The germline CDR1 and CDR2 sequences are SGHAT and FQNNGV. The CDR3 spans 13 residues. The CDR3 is CASSLDGGQPQHF. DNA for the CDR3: TGTGCTAGTAGCCTAGATGGCGGACAGCCCCAGCATTTT.

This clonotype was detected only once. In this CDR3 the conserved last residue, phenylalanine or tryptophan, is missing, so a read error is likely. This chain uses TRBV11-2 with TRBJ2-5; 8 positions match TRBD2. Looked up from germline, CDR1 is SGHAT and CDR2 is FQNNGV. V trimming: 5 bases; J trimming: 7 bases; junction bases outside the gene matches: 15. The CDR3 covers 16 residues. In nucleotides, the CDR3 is TGTGCCAGCAGCCAAAGACGTGGCGGGGGGAAAGTGACCCAGTACTAC. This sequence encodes CASSQRRGGGKVTQYY.